A selection of T cell receptor beta chains follows, all from one sample in a study of post-analysis software for immune sequencing data. MiXCR, run by TCRdb on the PCR reads, gives a single entry per CDR3 protein. The sample gives about 770,000 distinct CDR3 sequences, 40% to 55% of which show up once; approximately 5% is in the top ten. Sequenced sample: blood. These receptors were obtained from a girl aged 10 to 17 with multiple sclerosis. Both conserved end residues are part of each CDR3. Fields, in order: clone size, J gene, D gene, V gene, CDR3 DNA, CDR3 protein. D genes are given only for firm matches. The listing skips clone size in some rows; elsewhere it reads once, few, many or a size class.

- | TRBJ2-1 | TRBD2 | TRBV24-1 | TGTGCCACCGCGGGACTAGCGGGAGACGATGAGCAGTTCTTC | CATAGLAGDDEQFF
- | TRBJ2-6 | - | TRBV20-1 | TGCAGTGCTAGAGAATGGGCTGGGGCCAACGCCCTGACTTTC | CSAREWAGANALTF
- | TRBJ2-3 | - | TRBV7-2 | TGTGCCAGCGGACGGGCGGGAAGTACCACAGATACGCAGTATTTT | CASGRAGSTTDTQYF
- | TRBJ1-1 | - | TRBV20-1 | TGCAGTGCTAGAGGGCGGGGGGAGTGGAACACTGAAGCTTTCTTT | CSARGRGEWNTEAFF
- | TRBJ2-5 | - | TRBV9 | TGTGCCAGCAGCGGTTCTAACCAAGAGACCCAGTACTTC | CASSGSNQETQYF
- | TRBJ1-5 | TRBD1 | TRBV6-1 | TGTGCCAGCAGTCCAGGGGGGCAGCCAAATCAGCCCCAGCATTTT | CASSPGGQPNQPQHF
- | TRBJ1-4 | - | TRBV20-1 | TGCAGTGCGTGGGGGGACTCAACTAATGAAAAACTGTTTTTT | CSAWGDSTNEKLFF
- | TRBJ2-7 | TRBD1 | TRBV7-6 | TGTGCCAGCAGCTTAGGGACAGGGCTACCCTACGAGCAGTACTTC | CASSLGTGLPYEQYF
once | TRBJ1-4 | TRBD1 | TRBV27 | TGTGCCAGCAGCAACTCCGGGACAGGGGGCGGAAAACTGTTTTTT | CASSNSGTGGGKLFF
- | TRBJ1-2 | - | TRBV6-5 | TGTGCCAGCAAGGGGGGGGCTAACTATGGCTACACCTTC | CASKGGANYGYTF
- | TRBJ1-5 | - | TRBV6-5 | TGTGCCAGCAGCTGGAGGGGGGTCGATCAGCCCCAGCATTTT | CASSWRGVDQPQHF
few | TRBJ1-2 | - | TRBV20-1 | TGCAGTGCTAGACCAACCGGGTCCTATGGCTACACCTTC | CSARPTGSYGYTF
few | TRBJ1-1 | - | TRBV7-2 | TGTGCCAGCAGCTTCCGACAGCTCACTGAAGCTTTCTTT | CASSFRQLTEAFF
few | TRBJ1-5 | - | TRBV28 | TGTGCCAGCAGTTTGGAGGAGGGAAGGTGGGCGGGACAGCCCCAGCATTTT | CASSLEEGRWAGQPQHF
- | TRBJ2-7 | TRBD2 | TRBV5-6 | TGTGCCAGCAGTCTAGCGGGAGCAGTCTACGAGCAGTACTTC | CASSLAGAVYEQYF
few | TRBJ1-6 | - | TRBV6-5 | TGTGCCAGCAGTTCCACGGGTTCACCCCTCCACTTT | CASSSTGSPLHF
- | TRBJ2-7 | - | TRBV5-6 | TGTGCCAGCACCCCCGGGGGTTTGAGAGAGCAGTACTTC | CASTPGGLREQYF
- | TRBJ2-1 | - | TRBV2 | TGTGCCAGCTACTCCCCGGCGGACAATGAGCAGTTCTTC | CASYSPADNEQFF
- | TRBJ2-5 | TRBD2 | TRBV27 | TGTGCCAGCAGTTTGTGGCGGGGGGGGACCCAGTACTTC | CASSLWRGGTQYF
few | TRBJ2-2 | - | TRBV14 | TGTGCCAGCAGCCAAGATGGTGTCGCCTCCCGGGAGCTGTTTTTT | CASSQDGVASRELFF
once | TRBJ2-7 | - | TRBV27 | TGTGCCAGCAGGCAGAAGCGGCGGGAACGCGGCTACGAGCAGTACTTC | CASRQKRRERGYEQYF
- | TRBJ1-5 | - | TRBV7-9 | TGTGCCAGCAGCCGCGGGGTTCAGCCCCAGCATTTT | CASSRGVQPQHF
- | TRBJ1-2 | - | TRBV5-6 | TGTGCCAGCAGCCCGTCCTGGGCTGGGTACTATGGCTACACCTTC | CASSPSWAGYYGYTF
- | TRBJ2-2 | - | TRBV9 | TGTGCCAGCAGCATCGTGGACGGAACCGGGGAGCTGTTTTTT | CASSIVDGTGELFF
few | TRBJ2-5 | TRBD1 | TRBV7-9 | TGTGCCAGCAGCTTATCCCCGGGACAGCCACAAGAGACCCAGTACTTC | CASSLSPGQPQETQYF
- | TRBJ2-1 | TRBD2 | TRBV5-1 | TGCGCCAGCAGCTTGGCCGGGACTAGCGGGAGGGTCCCCTACAATGAGCAGTTCTTC | CASSLAGTSGRVPYNEQFF
- | TRBJ2-5 | TRBD1 | TRBV6-1 | TGTGCCAGCAGTCCACGGACAGGGGGTGTTCAAGAGACCCAGTACTTC | CASSPRTGGVQETQYF
- | TRBJ2-1 | - | TRBV25-1 | TGTGCCAGCAGTGAACGGTGGAATGAGCAGTTCTTC | CASSERWNEQFF
- | TRBJ1-2 | - | TRBV20-1 | TGCAGTGCTAGAGACAGGTACGGCTATGGCTACACCTTC | CSARDRYGYGYTF